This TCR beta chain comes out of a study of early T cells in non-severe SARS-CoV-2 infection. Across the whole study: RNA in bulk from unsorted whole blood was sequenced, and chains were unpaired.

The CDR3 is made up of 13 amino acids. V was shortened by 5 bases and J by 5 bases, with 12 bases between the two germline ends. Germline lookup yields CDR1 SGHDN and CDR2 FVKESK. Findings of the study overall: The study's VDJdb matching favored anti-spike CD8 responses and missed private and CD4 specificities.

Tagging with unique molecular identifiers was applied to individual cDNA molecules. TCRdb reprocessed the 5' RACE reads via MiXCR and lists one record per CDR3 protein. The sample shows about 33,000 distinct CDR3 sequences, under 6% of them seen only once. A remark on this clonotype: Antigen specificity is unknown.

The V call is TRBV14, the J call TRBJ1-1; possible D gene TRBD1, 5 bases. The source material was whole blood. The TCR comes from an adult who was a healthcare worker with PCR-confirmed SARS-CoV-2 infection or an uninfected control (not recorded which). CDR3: CASSIKRQTEAFF. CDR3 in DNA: TGTGCCAGCAGCATTAAGAGACAGACTGAAGCTTTCTTT.